The T cell receptor beta chain described here comes from a study of response to subunit inactivated influenza vaccine listed by TCRdb under 2018. Describing the broader study: Deep quantitative T cell receptor repertoire profiling was used in the study to track responses to a trivalent subunit inactivated influenza vaccine. Broader findings and caveats from the paper: According to the authors, only a limited number of new T cells may be recruited by each seasonal influenza vaccination.

Receptors were amplified or captured by RT-PCR. For sequencing, an Illumina HiSeq 2500 was employed. The public sequencing data were trimmed at Q25 with fastp and processed into clonotypes with MiXCR by TCRdb, which kept only in-frame beta chains. Each CDR3 protein gets just one entry, which takes the most common genes and DNA from the rows behind it. The sample records roughly 500,000 distinct CDR3 sequences, less than 25% of which are singletons. Around 2.8% of the sample comes from the top ten. V is cut by 0 bases and J by 5 bases, and the space between the germline ends is 10 bases. Including the terminal cysteine and phenylalanine, the CDR3 comprises 14 residues. Only CDR3 DNA remains: 42 bases, in frame from the first base. For CDR1 and CDR2, the germline V gene lists ENHRY and SYGVKD. With regard to this clonotype: Its antigen remains unidentified. Per-nucleotide qualities are absent, and no much larger clonotype sits a single base away.

The data were also submitted as part of a second study, on T cells expressing NK-cell markers. Reported in the second study: TCR beta cDNA libraries were prepared using 5'RACE template switching, which introduced a universal primer site and unique molecular identifiers. In sorted CD3+CD56+NKG2C+, CD3+CD56+NKG2C- and CD3+CD56-NKG2C+ T-cell subsets from 7 to 9 donors, TCR beta-chain repertoires were profiled. Seven of the eight sequenced donors were HCMV-seropositive and one was HCMV-seronegative. To restrict sorting to alphabetaTCR-expressing T cells, an anti-gammadeltaTCR antibody was added in several experiments. In more than five donors, the dominant CD3+CD56+NKG2C+ clonotypes were found to rank among the top 10 CD8+ clonotypes and to make up about 1.0-7.5% of CD8+ T cells. Those dominant clonotypes were again the most abundant among CD3+CD56-NKG2C+ cells in a handful of donors, at about 28.3-60.1%. Whether the expanded NKG2C-expressing T cell clones were specific for HCMV antigens was left unclear. The study sequenced eight donors, all healthy volunteers chosen at random: three men and five women. To determine HCMV serostatus, a commercial ELISA kit was used to detect HCMV-specific IgG in serum. Peripheral blood mononuclear cells were isolated from blood by Ficoll density gradient centrifugation. Using Miltenyi isolation kits, CD4+ and CD8+ T cells were isolated from PBMC through magnetic immunoseparation. cDNA synthesis was primed from the TCR beta constant segment, followed by two successive PCR amplification steps. Sequencing of the libraries produced 2 x 150 bp reads on Illumina HiSeq 2000/2500, MiSeq or NextSeq. Reads were demultiplexed and grouped by UMI with MIGEC, and clonotypes were assembled and quantified with MiTCR. To exclude erroneous sequences, only TCR cDNA sequences supported by at least two reads were retained. The tcR package was used for downstream repertoire analysis, and clonotypes were matched across fractions by CDR3 nucleotide sequence plus V segment. VDJmatch was used to annotate antigen specificity against VDJdb, with one amino acid substitution in CDR3 permitted.

The source was CD4+ T cells sorted from PBMCs, collected 11 to 12 days after vaccination. The chain joins TRBV10-3 to TRBJ1-1; D gene: possibly TRBD1, on 5 matching bases. This TCR was sampled from a man aged 50 to 59 who received an inactivated influenza vaccine. Donor details come from another sample of the same person, matched by shared clones. CDR3 sequence: CAISESQAVTEAFF. At the DNA level, the sequence is TGTGCCATCAGTGAGTCACAGGCGGTTACTGAAGCTTTCTTT.